This T cell receptor (beta chain) came from a study of blood T cells in healthy people across ages. Study information: About one barcoded beta molecule was captured per two T cells (by template switching).

Trimming shortened V by 7 bases and J by 6 bases, and 11 bases separated the two germline ends. The CDR3 is 11 residues long. Germline-derived CDR1 and CDR2 are DFQATT and SNEGSKA (reference sequence). In regard to this clonotype: The antigen is unknown.

Together with a sample-barcoded 5' primer, a J-beta primer mix was included in a second PCR lasting roughly 6 to 12 cycles. TCRdb re-called the 5' RACE reads through MiXCR, storing one row per CDR3 protein. Among about 900,000 distinct CDR3 sequences listed, 60% to 80% were seen once. Each sample gave at least 6.5 million isolated PBMCs. Study outcomes and limitations: Diversity of TCR beta per million T cells declined in a roughly linear way with age.

J is TRBJ2-3 and V is TRBV20-1, with D maybe TRBD2 (5 bases). The sequence came from a man aged 30-40 years in good health. The sequencing sample was made of blood. The CDR3 coding sequence is TGCAGTGGAGTTCAGCGGGATACGCAGTATTTT. Its protein is CSGVQRDTQYF.